This T cell receptor beta chain comes out of a study of T cell changes during pregnancy in multiple sclerosis. The CDR3 loop spans 15 amino acids. The ends lost 5 bases at V and 4 bases at J; junction bases unmatched: 7. The germline V gene encodes CDR1 MRHNA and CDR2 SNTAGT. TCRdb's copy holds only in-frame clones and misses some; the assay was immunoSEQ multiplex PCR. Seen here are approximately 36,000 clones, around 89% observed once, and the top ten hold 6% to 7.5%. The specimen comprised CD8+ T cells from peripheral blood mononuclear cells, sampled in the third trimester of pregnancy. The chain carries TRBV6-4 and TRBJ2-3, with TRBD1 matching over 9 bases. The receptor comes from a female donor with multiple sclerosis, enrolled in a pregnancy study. DNA for the CDR3: TGTGCCAGCAGTCGGGGACAGGGAGGCTCAGATACGCAGTATTTT. It translates to CASSRGQGGSDTQYF.